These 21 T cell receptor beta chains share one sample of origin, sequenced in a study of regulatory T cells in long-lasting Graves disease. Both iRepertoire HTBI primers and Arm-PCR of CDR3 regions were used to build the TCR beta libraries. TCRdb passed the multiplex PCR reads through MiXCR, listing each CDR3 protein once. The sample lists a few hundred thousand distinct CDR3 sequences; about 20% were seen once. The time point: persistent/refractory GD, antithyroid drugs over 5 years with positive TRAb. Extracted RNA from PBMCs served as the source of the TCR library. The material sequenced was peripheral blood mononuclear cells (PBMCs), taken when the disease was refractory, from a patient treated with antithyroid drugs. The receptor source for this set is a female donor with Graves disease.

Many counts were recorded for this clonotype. CDR3 sequence: CASSSGTGWQPQHF. CDR3 in DNA: TGTGCCAGCAGCTCCGGGACAGGGTGGCAGCCCCAGCATTTT. V is TRBV7-2 and J is TRBJ1-5; 9 nucleotides agree with TRBD1. V was pared by 4 bases and J by 7 bases, with 5 bases of the junction left unmatched. Germline V gene sequence: CDR1 SGHTA, CDR2 FQGNSA. This CDR3 comprises 14 residues.

The DNA for the CDR3 is TGCAGCGTTGTAGGTTCGGGACAGGGGTATGGCTACACCTTC. This gives the protein CSVVGSGQGYGYTF. The V call is TRBV29-1, the J call TRBJ1-2, with 10 bases aligning to TRBD1. The ends lost 4 bases at V and 5 bases at J; junction bases unmatched: 7. Germline CDR1 and CDR2: SQVTM and ANQGSEA. The CDR3 covers 14 residues.

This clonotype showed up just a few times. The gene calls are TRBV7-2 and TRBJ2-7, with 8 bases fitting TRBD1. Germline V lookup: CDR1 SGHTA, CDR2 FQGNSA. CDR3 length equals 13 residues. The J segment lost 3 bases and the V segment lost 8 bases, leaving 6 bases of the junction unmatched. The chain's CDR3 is CASRRDRNYEQYF. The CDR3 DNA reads TGTGCCAGCCGCCGGGACAGGAACTACGAGCAGTACTTC.

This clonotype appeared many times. CDR3 protein: CASSTERQNYGYTF. Here the CDR3 DNA reads TGTGCCAGCAGTACGGAGCGGCAGAACTATGGCTACACCTTC. V and J are TRBV28 and TRBJ1-2; D is undetermined. With 5 bases removed from V and 2 bases from J, the gap between germline ends came to 12 bases. This CDR3 has 14 residues. CDR1 and CDR2 (germline): MDHEN, SYDVKM.

CDR3 amino acids: CASSPNRGRGAKNIQYF. The CDR3 DNA is TGCGCCAGCAGCCCCAACAGGGGGCGAGGAGCCAAAAACATTCAGTACTTC. The chain carries TRBV4-3 and TRBJ2-4; TRBD1 aligns across 9 bases. Germline CDR1 LGHNA, CDR2 YSLEER. The CDR3 loop spans 17 amino acids. The V segment lost 4 bases and the J segment 0 bases; nucleotides outside the gene matches: 7.

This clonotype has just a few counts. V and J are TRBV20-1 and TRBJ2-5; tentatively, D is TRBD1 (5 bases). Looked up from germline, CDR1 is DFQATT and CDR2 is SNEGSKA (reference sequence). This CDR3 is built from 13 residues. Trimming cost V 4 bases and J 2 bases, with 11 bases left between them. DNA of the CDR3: TGCAGTGCTACAAGACAGTTACAAGAGACCCAGTACTTC. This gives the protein CSATRQLQETQYF.

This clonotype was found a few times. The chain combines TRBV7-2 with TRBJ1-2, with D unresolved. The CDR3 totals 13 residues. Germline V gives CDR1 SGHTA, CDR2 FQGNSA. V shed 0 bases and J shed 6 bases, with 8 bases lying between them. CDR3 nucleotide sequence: TGTGCCAGCAGCTTAGCCACAGCCGATGGCTACACCTTC. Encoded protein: CASSLATADGYTF.

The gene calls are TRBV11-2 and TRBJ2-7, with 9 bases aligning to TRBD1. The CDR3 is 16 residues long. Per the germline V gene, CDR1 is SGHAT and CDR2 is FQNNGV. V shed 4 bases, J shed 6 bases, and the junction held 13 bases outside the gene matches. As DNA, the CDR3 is TGTGCCAGCAGCTCCCTATGGGGACAGGGATCTGGCGAGCAGTACTTC. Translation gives CASSSLWGQGSGEQYF.

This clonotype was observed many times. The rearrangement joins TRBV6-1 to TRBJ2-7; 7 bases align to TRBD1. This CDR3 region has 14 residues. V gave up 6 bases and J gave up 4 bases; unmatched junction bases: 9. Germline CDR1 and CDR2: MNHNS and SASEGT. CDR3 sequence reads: CASSGDRARYEQYF. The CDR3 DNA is TGTGCCAGCAGCGGAGACAGGGCCAGGTACGAGCAGTACTTC.

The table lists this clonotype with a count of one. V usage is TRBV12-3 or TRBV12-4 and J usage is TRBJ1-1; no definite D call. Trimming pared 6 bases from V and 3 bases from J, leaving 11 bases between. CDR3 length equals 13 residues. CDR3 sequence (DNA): TGTGCCAGCAGCGGGGTCGGGTACACTGAAGCTTTCTTT. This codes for CASSGVGYTEAFF.

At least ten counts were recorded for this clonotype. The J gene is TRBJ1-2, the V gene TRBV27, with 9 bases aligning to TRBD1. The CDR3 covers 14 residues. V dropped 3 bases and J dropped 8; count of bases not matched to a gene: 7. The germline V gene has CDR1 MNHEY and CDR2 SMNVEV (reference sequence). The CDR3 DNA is TGTGCCAGCAGTTTTGCGGACAGGGGATGGGGCTACACCTTC. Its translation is CASSFADRGWGYTF.

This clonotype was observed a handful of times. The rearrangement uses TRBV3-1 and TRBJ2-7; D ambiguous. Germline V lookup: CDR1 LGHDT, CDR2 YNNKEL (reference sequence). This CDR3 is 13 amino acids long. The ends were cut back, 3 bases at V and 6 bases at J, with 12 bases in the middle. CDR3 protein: CASSHGRSGEQYF. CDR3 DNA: TGTGCCAGCAGCCACGGGCGTTCCGGCGAGCAGTACTTC.

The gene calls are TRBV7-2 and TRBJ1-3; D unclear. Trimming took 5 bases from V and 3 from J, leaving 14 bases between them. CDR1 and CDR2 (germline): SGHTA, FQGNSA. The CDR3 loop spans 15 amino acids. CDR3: CASSPARQFGNTIYF. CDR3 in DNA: TGTGCCAGCAGCCCCGCCCGGCAGTTTGGAAACACCATATATTTT.

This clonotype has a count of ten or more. The CDR3 DNA is TGTGCCAGCAGTCCTATAGCGGGAGGAAGCTACGAGCAGTACTTC. Encoded protein: CASSPIAGGSYEQYF. The V gene is TRBV28, the J gene TRBJ2-7; TRBD2 matches at 10 bases. The CDR3 runs 15 residues. With 5 bases clipped from V and 3 bases from J, the junction kept 7 bases outside the gene matches. Germline lookup yields CDR1 MDHEN and CDR2 SYDVKM.

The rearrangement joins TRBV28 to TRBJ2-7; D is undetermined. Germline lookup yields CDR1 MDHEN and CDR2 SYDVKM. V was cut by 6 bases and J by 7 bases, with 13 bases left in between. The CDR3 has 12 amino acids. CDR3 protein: CASSRAPEEQYF. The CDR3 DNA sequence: TGTGCCAGCAGCCGCGCCCCAGAGGAGCAGTACTTC.

CDR3 DNA: TGTGCCAGCAGCTCCCCCCCAGGGGCGTTACTTAAAGGGATCACAGATACGCAGTATTTT. It encodes CASSSPPGALLKGITDTQYF. This rearrangement joins TRBV11-1 to TRBJ2-3, with a possible D match to TRBD1 (6 bases). Germline values: CDR1 SGHAT, CDR2 FQDESV (reference sequence). Trimming took off 4 bases at V and 2 bases at J, with 28 bases between the two ends. This CDR3 region has 20 residues.

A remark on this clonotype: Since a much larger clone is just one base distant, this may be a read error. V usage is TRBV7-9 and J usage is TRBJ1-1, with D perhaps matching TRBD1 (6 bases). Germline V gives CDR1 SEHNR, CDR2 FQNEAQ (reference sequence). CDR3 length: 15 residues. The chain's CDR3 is CASSLRWGQSTGAFF. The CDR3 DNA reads TGTGCCAGCAGCTTAAGATGGGGGCAGAGCACTGGAGCTTTCTTT.

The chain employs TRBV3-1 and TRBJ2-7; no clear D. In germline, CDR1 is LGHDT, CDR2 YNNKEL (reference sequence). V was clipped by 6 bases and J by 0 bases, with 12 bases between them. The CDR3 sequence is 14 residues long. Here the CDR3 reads CASSPTLTSYEQYF. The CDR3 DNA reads TGTGCCAGCAGTCCCACCCTAACCTCCTACGAGCAGTACTTC.

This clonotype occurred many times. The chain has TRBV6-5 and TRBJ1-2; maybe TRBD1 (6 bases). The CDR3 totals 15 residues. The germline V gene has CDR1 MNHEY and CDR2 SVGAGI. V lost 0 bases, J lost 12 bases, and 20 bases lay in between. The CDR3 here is CASSYSRIRGFLHTF. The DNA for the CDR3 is TGTGCCAGCAGTTACTCCAGGATCAGGGGCTTTCTTCACACCTTC.

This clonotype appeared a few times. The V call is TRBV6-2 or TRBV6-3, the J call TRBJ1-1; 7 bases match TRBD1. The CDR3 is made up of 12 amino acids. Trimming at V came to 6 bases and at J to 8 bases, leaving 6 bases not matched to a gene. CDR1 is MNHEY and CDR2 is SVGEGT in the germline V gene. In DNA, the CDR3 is TGTGCCAGCAGCCCGAGGGACAGAGAAGCTTTCTTT. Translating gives CASSPRDREAFF.

CDR3 coding DNA: TGTGCCAGTAGGACAGGGGTAGGGGGCAATCAGCCCCAGCATTTT. Translated: CASRTGVGGNQPQHF. V usage is TRBV19 and J usage is TRBJ1-5, with 8 nucleotides matching TRBD1. The CDR3 spans 15 residues. With 6 bases clipped from V and 2 bases from J, the junction kept 6 bases outside the gene matches. Per germline, CDR1 LNHDA and CDR2 SQIVND (reference sequence).